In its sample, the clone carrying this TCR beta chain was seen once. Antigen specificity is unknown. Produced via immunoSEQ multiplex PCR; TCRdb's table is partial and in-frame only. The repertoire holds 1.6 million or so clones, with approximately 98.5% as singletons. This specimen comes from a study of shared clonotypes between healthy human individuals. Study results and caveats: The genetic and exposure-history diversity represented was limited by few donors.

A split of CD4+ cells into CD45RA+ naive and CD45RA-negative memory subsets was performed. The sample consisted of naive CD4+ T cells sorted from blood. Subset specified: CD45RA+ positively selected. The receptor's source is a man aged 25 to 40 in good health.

The CDR3 here is CASSQQGVSEKLFF. Written as DNA, the CDR3 is TGTGCCAGCAGTCAACAGGGGGTATCGGAAAAACTGTTTTTT. The chain is built from TRBV2 and TRBJ1-4; 8 nucleotides match TRBD1. V dropped 5 bases and J dropped 8; count of bases not matched to a gene: 7. Germline CDR1 is SNHLY and CDR2 is FYNNEI. CDR3 length: 14 amino acids.